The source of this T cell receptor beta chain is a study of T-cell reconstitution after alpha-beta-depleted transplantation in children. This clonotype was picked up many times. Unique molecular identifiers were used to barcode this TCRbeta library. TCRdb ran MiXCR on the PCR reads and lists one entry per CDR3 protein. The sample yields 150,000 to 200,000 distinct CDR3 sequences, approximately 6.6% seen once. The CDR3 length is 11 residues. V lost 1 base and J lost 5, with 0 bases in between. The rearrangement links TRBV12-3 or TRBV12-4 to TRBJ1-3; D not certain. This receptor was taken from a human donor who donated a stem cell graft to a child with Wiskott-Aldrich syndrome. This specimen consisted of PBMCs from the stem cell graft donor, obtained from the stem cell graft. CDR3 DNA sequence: TGTGCCAGCAGTTTAGGAAACACCATATATTTT. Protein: CASSLGNTIYF.